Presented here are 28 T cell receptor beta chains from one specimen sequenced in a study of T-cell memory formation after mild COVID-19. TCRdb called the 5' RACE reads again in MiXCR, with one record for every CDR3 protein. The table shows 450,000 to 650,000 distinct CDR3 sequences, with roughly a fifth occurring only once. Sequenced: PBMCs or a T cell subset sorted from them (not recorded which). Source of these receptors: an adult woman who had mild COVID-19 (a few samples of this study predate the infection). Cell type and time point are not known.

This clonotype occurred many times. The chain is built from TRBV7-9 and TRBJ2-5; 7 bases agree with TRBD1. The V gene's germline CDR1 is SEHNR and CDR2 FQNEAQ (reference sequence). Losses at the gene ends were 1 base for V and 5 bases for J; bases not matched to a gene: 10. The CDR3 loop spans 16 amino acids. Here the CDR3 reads CASSLDPTGTPETQYF. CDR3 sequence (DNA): TGTGCCAGCAGCTTAGACCCGACAGGGACCCCTGAGACCCAGTACTTC.

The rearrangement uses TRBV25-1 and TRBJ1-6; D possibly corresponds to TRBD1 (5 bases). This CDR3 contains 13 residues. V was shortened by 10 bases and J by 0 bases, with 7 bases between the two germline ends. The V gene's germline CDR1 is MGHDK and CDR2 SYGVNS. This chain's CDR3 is CATRVSYNSPLHF. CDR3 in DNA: TGTGCCACCAGGGTCTCCTATAATTCACCCCTCCACTTT. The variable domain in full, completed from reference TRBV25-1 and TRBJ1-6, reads EADIYQTPRYLVIGTGKKITLECSQTMGHDKMYWYQQDPGMELHLIHYSYGVNSTEKGDLSSESTVSRIRTEHFPLTLESARPSHTSQYLCATRVSYNSPLHFGNGTRLTVT.

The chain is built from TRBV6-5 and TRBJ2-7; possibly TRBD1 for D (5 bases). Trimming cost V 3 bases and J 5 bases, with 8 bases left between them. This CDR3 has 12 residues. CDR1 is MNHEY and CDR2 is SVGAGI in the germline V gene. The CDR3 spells CASSYQGNEQYF. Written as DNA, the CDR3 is TGTGCCAGCAGTTATCAGGGAAACGAGCAGTACTTC.

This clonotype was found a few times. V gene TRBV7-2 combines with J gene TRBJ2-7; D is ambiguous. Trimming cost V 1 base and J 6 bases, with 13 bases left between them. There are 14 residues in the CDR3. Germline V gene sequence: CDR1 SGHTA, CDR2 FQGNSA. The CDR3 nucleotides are TGTGCCAGCAGCTTAGGCCGGGCGTACCTCGAGCAGTACTTC. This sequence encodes CASSLGRAYLEQYF.

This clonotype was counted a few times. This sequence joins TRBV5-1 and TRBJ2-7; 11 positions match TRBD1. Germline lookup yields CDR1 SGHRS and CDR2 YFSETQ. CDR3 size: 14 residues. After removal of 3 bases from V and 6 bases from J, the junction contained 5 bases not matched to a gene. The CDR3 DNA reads TGCGCCAGCAGCTCCGGGACAGGGGGTGTCGAGCAGTACTTC. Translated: CASSSGTGGVEQYF.

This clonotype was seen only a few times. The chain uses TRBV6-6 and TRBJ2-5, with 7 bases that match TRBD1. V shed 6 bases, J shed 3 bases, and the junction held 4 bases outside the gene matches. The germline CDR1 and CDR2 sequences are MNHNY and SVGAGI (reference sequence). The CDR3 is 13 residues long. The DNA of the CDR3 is TGTGCCAGCAGGCCTGGGACAGAAGAGACCCAGTACTTC. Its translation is CASRPGTEETQYF.

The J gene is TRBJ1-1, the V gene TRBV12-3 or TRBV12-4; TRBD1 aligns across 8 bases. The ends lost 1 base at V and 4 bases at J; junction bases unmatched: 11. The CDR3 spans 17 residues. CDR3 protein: CASSLGWGQASGTEAFF. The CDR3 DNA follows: TGTGCCAGCAGTTTAGGGTGGGGACAGGCCTCGGGCACTGAAGCTTTCTTT.

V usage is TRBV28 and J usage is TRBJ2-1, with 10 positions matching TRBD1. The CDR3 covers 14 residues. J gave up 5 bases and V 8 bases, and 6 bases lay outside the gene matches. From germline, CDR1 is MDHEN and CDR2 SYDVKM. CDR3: CASGKGQGNNEQFF. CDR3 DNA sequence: TGTGCCAGCGGCAAGGGACAGGGGAACAATGAGCAGTTCTTC.

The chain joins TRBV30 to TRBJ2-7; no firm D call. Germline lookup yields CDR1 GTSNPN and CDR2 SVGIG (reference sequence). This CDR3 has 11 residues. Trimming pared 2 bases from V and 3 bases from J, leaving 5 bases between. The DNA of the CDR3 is TGTGCCTGGAGTATGGACTACGAGCAGTACTTC. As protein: CAWSMDYEQYF.

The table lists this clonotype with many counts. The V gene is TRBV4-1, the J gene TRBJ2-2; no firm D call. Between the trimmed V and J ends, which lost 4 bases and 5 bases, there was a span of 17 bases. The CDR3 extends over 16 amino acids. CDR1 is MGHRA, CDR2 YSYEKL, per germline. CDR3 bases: TGCGCCAGCAGCCCCGTCATACAGCGCCGAACCGGGGAGCTGTTTTTT. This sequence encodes CASSPVIQRRTGELFF.

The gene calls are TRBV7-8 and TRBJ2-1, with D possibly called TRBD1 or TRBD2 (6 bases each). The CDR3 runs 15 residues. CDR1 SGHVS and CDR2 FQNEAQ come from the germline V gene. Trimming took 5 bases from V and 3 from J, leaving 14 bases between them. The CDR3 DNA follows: TGTGCCAGCAGCAGACTAGGACAGAGCTACAATGAGCAGTTCTTC. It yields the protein CASSRLGQSYNEQFF. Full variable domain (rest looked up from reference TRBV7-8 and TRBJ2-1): GAGVSQSPRYKVAKRGQDVALRCDPISGHVSLFWYQQALGQGPEFLTYFQNEAQLDKSGLPSDRFFAERPEGSVSTLKIQRTQQEDSAVYLCASSRLGQSYNEQFFGPGTRLTVL.

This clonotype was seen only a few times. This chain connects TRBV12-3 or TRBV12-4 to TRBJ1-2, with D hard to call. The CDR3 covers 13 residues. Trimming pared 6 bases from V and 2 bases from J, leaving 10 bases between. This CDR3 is CASRARENYGYTF. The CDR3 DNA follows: TGTGCCAGCAGAGCCCGAGAAAACTATGGCTACACCTTC.

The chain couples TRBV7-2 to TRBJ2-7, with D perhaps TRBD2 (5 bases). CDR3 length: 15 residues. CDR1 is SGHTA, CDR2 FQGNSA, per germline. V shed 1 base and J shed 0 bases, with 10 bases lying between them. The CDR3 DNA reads TGTGCCAGCAGCTTAGTCCCGGGGAGCTCCTACGAGCAGTACTTC. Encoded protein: CASSLVPGSSYEQYF. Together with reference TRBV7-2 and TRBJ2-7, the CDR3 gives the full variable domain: GAGVSQSPSNKVTEKGKDVELRCDPISGHTALYWYRQSLGQGLEFLIYFQGNSAPDKSGLPSDRFSAERTGGSVSTLTIQRTQQEDSAVYLCASSLVPGSSYEQYFGPGTRLTVT.

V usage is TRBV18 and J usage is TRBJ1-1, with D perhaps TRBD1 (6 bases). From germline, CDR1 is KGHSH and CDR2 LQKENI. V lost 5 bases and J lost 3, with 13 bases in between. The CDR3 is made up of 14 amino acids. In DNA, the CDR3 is TGTGCCAGCTCAGCAGGGGCGGTGGACACTGAAGCTTTCTTT. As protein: CASSAGAVDTEAFF.

The CDR3 sequence: CASSFVGARGYGYTF. As DNA, the CDR3 is TGTGCCAGCAGCTTTGTGGGCGCCCGCGGGTATGGCTACACCTTC. V and J are TRBV7-9 and TRBJ1-2; D not certain. Trimming cost V 3 bases and J 5 bases, with 16 bases left between them. This CDR3 is 15 amino acids long. The germline V gene has CDR1 SEHNR and CDR2 FQNEAQ (reference sequence).

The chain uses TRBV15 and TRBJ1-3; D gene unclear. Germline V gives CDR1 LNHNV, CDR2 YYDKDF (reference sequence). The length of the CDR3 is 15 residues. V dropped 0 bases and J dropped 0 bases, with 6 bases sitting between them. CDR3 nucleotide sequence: TGTGCCACCAGCAGAGATAATCCCTCTGGAAACACCATATATTTT. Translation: CATSRDNPSGNTIYF.

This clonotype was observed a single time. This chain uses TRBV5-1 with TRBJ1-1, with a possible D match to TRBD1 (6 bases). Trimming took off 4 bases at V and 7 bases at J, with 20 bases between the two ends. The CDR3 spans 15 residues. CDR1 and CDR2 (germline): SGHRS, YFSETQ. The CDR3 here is CASSPPGGVMGEAFF. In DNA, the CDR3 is TGCGCCAGCAGCCCGCCGGGGGGCGTCATGGGTGAAGCTTTCTTT.

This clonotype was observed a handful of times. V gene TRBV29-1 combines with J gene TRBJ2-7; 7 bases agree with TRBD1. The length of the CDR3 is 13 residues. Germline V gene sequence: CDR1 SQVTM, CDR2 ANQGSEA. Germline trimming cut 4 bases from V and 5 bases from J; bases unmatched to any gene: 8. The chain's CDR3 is CSVVAGGRNEQYF. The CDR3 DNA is TGCAGCGTTGTGGCAGGGGGTCGGAACGAGCAGTACTTC.

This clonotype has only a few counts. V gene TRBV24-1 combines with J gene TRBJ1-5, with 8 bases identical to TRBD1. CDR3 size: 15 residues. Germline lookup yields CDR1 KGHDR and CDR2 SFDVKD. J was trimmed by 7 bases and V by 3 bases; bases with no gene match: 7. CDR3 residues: CATSDASGGRQPQHF. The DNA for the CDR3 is TGTGCCACCAGTGATGCCTCAGGGGGCCGGCAGCCCCAGCATTTT.

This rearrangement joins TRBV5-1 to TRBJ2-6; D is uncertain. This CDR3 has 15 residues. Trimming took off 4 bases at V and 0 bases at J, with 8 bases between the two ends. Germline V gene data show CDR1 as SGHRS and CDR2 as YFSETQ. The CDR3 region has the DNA TGCGCCAGCAGCGGGTTCGCCTCTGGGGCCAACGTCCTGACTTTC. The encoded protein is CASSGFASGANVLTF.

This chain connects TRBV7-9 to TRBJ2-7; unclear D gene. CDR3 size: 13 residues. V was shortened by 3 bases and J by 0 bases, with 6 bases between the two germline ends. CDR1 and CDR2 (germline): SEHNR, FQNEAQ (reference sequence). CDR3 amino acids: CASSFTASYEQYF. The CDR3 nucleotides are TGTGCCAGCAGCTTTACGGCCTCCTACGAGCAGTACTTC.

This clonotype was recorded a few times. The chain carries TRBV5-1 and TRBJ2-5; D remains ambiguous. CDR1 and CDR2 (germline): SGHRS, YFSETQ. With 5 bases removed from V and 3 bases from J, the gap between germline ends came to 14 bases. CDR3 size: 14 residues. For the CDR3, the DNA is TGCGCCAGCAGTTCGGGCTACGATAAAGAGACCCAGTACTTC. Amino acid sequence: CASSSGYDKETQYF.

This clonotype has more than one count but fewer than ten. This CDR3 is CATSREGVGTDTQYF. Written as DNA, the CDR3 is TGTGCCACCAGCAGAGAAGGGGTTGGCACAGATACGCAGTATTTT. The chain links TRBV15 to TRBJ2-3; possibly TRBD1 for D (5 bases). CDR1 LNHNV and CDR2 YYDKDF come from the germline V gene (reference sequence). The CDR3 is 15 residues long. Trimming removed 0 bases at V and 1 base at J, with 8 bases between.

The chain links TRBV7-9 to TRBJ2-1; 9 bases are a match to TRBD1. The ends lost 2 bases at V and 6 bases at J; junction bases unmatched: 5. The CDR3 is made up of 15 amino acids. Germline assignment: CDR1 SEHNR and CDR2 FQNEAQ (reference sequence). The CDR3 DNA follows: TGTGCCAGCAGCTTACAAAGGGACAGGGCCAATGAGCAGTTCTTC. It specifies CASSLQRDRANEQFF.

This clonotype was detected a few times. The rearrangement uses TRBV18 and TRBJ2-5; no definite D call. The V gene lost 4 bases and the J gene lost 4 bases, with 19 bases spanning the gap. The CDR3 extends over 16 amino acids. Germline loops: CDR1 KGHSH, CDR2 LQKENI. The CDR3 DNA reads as TGTGCCAGCTCACAAACTGGGATGGGGATCCGAGAGACCCAGTACTTC. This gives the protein CASSQTGMGIRETQYF. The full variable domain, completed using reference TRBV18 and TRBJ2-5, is NAGVMQNPRHLVRRRGQEARLRCSPMKGHSHVYWYRQLPEEGLKFMVYLQKENIIDESGMPKERFSAEFPKEGPSILRIQQVVRGDSAAYFCASSQTGMGIRETQYFGPGTRLLVL.

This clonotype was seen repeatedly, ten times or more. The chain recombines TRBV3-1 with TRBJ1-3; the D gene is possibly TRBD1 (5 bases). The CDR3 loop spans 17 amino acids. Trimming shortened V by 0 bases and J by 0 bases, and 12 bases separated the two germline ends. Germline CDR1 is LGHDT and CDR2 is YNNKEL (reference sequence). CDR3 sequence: CASSQEALTASGNTIYF. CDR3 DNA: TGTGCCAGCAGCCAAGAAGCACTGACAGCCTCTGGAAACACCATATATTTT.

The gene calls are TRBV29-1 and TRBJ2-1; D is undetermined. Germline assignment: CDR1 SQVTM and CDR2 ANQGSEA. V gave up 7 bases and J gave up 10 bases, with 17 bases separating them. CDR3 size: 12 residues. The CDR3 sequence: CSAGSPEQEQFF. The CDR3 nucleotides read TGCAGCGCAGGTAGTCCAGAACAAGAGCAGTTCTTC.

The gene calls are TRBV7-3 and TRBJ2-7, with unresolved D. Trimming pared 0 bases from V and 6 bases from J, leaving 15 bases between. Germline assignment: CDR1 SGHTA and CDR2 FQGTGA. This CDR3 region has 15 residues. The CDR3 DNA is TGTGCCAGCAGCTTAACCGCCGATGGAACGACCGAGCAGTACTTC. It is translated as CASSLTADGTTEQYF.